This TCR beta chain emerged from a study of CXCR3-negative and CXCR3-positive naive CD8 T cells. Overall study findings and caveats: Similarly elevated diversity marked both naive subsets, with memory CD8+ cells showing far lower diversity.

The CDR3 loop spans 16 amino acids. The germline V gene has CDR1 SGHVS and CDR2 FNYEAQ. In preparing the TRB cDNA libraries, 5' RACE with UMI labels was used. TCRdb re-called the 5' RACE reads and catalogs CDR3 proteins one per entry, DNA excluded. This sample's table has 65,000 to 95,000 distinct CDR3 sequences. Remarks on this clonotype: Its antigen is undetermined.

Sequenced sample: naive CXCR3- CD8+ T cells from blood. This sample's subset: CD45RO-CCR7+CD27+CD95- naive CD8+ T cells lacking CXCR3 (TNR3-). V is TRBV7-6 and J is TRBJ1-2; the D call of TRBD1 rests on TCRdb alone, since no DNA is present to check it. The source of this sequence is a human donor in good health. Some clones in this sample may be carry-over from other donors' samples. The CDR3 loop is CASSPDDRGLGYGYTF.